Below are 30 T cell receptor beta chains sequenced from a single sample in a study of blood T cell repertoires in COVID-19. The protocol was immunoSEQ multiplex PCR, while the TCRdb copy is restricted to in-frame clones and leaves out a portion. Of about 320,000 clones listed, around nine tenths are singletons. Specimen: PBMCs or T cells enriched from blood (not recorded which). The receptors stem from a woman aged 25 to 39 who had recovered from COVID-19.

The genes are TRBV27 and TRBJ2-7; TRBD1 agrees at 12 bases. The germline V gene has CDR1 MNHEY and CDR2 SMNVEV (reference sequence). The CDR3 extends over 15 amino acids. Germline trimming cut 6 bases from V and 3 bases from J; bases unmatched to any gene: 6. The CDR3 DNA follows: TGTGCCAGCAGGAAGGGACAGGGGGCTTTCTACGAGCAGTACTTC. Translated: CASRKGQGAFYEQYF.

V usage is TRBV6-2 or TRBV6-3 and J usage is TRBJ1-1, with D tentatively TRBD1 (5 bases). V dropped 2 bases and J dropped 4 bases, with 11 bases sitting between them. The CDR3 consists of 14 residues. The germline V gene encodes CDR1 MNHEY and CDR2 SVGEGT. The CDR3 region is CASSYRGPSTEAFF. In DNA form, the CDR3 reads TGTGCCAGCAGTTACAGGGGCCCTAGCACTGAAGCTTTCTTT.

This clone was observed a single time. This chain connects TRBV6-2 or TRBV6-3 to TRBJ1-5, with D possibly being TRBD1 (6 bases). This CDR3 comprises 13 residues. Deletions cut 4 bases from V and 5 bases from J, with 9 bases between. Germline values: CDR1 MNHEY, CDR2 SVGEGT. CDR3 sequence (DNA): TGTGCCAGCAGTTTCGGGGGGCATCAGCCCCAGCATTTT. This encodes CASSFGGHQPQHF.

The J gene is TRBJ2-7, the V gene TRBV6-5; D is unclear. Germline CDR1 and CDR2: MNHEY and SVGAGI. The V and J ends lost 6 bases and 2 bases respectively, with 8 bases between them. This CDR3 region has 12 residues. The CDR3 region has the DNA TGTGCCAGCAGGCTCCAGACCTACGAGCAGTACTTC. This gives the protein CASRLQTYEQYF.

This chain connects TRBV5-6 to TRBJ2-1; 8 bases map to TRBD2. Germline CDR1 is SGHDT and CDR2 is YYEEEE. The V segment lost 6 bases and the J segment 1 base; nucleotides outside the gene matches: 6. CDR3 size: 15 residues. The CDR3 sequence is CASKLLAESYNEQFF. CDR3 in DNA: TGTGCCAGCAAACTACTAGCGGAGTCCTACAATGAGCAGTTCTTC.

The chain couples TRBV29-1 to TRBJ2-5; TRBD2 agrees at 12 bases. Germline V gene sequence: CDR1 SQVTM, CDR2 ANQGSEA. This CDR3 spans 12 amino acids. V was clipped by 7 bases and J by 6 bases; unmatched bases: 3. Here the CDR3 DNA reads TGCAGCGGCACTAGCGGGGGGAAGACCCAGTACTTC. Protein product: CSGTSGGKTQYF.

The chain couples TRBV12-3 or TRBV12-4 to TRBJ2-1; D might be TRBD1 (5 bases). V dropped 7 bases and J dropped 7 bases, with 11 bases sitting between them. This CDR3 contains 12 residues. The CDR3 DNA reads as TGTGCCAGCACCCAGACAGTTAATGAGCAGTTCTTC. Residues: CASTQTVNEQFF.

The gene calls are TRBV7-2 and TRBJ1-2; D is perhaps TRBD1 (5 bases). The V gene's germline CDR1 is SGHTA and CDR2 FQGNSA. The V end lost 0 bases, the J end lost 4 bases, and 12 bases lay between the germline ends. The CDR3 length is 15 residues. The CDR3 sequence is CASSLAPGVGYGYTF. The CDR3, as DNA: TGTGCCAGCAGCTTAGCACCGGGGGTGGGCTATGGCTACACCTTC. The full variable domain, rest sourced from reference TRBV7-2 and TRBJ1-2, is GAGVSQSPSNKVTEKGKDVELRCDPISGHTALYWYRQSLGQGLEFLIYFQGNSAPDKSGLPSDRFSAERTGGSVSTLTIQRTQQEDSAVYLCASSLAPGVGYGYTFGSGTRLTVV.

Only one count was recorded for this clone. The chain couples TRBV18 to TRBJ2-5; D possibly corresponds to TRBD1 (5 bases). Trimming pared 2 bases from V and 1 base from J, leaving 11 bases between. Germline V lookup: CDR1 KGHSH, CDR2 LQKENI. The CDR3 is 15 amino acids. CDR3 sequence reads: CASSPGAVGQETQYF. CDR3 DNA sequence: TGTGCCAGCTCACCAGGGGCGGTCGGCCAAGAGACCCAGTACTTC.

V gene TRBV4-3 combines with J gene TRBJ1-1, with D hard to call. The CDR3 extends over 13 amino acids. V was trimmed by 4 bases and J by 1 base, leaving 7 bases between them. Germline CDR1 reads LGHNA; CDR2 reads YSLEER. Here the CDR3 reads CASSPSGNTEAFF. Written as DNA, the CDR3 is TGCGCCAGCAGCCCCTCAGGGAACACTGAAGCTTTCTTT.

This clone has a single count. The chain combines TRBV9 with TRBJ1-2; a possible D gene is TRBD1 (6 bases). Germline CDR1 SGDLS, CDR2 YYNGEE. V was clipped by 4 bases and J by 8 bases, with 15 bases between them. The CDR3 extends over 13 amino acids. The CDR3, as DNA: TGTGCCAGCAGCCCTCGGACAGCGGGAGGCTACACCTTC. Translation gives CASSPRTAGGYTF. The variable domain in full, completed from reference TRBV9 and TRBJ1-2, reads DSGVTQTPKHLITATGQRVTLRCSPRSGDLSVYWYQQSLDQGLQFLIQYYNGEERAKGNILERFSAQQFPDLHSELNLSSLELGDSALYFCASSPRTAGGYTFGSGTRLTVV.

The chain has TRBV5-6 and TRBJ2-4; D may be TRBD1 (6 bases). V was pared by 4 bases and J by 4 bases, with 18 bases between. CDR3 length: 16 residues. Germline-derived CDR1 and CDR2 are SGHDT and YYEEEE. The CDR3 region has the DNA TGTGCCAGCAGCCCCCAGGGGCGAGCCGGGAAAAACATTCAGTACTTC. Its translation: CASSPQGRAGKNIQYF.

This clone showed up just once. The CDR3 DNA is TGTGCCAGTAGTACACAGGGAGCCAATTCACCCCTCCACTTT. Protein product: CASSTQGANSPLHF. This rearrangement joins TRBV19 to TRBJ1-6; the D gene is possibly TRBD1 (6 bases). Between the trimmed V and J ends, which lost 4 bases and 7 bases, there was a span of 11 bases. Germline loops: CDR1 LNHDA, CDR2 SQIVND (reference sequence). The CDR3 has 14 amino acids.

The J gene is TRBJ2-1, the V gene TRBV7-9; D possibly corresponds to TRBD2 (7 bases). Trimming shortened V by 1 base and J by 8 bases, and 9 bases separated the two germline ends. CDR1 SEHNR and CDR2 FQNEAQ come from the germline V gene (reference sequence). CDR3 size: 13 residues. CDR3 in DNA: TGTGCCAGCAGCTTAGTAGGGGGGGATGAGCAGTTCTTC. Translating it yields CASSLVGGDEQFF.

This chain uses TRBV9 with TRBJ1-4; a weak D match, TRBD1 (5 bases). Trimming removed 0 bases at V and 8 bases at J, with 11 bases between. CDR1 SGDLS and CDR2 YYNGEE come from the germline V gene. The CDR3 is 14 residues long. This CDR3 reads CASSVGGPMEKLFF. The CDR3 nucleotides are TGTGCCAGCAGCGTAGGGGGCCCCATGGAAAAACTGTTTTTT.

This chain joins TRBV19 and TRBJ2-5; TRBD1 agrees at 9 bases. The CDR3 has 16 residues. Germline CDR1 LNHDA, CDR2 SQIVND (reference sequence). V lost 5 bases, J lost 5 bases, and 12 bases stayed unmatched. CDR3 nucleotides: TGTGCCAGTAGTCCCGAATTTCGACAGGGGGGGGAGACCCAGTACTTC. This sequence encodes CASSPEFRQGGETQYF.

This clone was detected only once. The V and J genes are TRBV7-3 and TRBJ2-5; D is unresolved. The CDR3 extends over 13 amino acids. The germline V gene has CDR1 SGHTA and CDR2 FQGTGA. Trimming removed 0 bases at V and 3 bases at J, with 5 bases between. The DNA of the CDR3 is TGTGCCAGCAGCTTAACGACTGAAGAGACCCAGTACTTC. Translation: CASSLTTEETQYF.

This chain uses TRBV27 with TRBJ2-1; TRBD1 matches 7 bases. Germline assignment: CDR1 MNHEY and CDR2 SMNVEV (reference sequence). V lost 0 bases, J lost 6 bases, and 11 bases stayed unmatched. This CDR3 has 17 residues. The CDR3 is CASSLSWFSGGFNEQFF. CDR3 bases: TGTGCCAGCAGTTTATCGTGGTTTTCAGGGGGATTCAATGAGCAGTTCTTC.

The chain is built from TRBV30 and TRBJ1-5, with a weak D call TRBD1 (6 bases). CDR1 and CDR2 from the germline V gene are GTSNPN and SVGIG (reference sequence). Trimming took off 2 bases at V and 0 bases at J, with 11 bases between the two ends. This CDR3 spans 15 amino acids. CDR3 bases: TGTGCCTGGAGTCTACAGGGTGGTAGCAATCAGCCCCAGCATTTT. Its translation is CAWSLQGGSNQPQHF.

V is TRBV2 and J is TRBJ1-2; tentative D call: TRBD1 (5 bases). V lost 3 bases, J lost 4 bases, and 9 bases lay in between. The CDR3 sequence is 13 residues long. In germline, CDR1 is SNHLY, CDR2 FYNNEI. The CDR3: CASSDREFYGYTF. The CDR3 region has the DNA TGTGCCAGCAGTGACAGGGAATTCTATGGCTACACCTTC.

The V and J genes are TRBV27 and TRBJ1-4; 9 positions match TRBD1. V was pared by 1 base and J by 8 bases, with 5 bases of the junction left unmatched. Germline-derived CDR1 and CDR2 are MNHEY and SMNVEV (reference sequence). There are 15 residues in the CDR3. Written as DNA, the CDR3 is TGTGCCAGCAGTTTATTTGGACAGGGGTACGAAAAACTGTTTTTT. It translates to CASSLFGQGYEKLFF. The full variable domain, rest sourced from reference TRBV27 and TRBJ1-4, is EAQVTQNPRYLITVTGKKLTVTCSQNMNHEYMSWYRQDPGLGLRQIYYSMNVEVTDKGDVPEGYKVSRKEKRNFPLILESPSPNQTSLYFCASSLFGQGYEKLFFGSGTQLSVL.

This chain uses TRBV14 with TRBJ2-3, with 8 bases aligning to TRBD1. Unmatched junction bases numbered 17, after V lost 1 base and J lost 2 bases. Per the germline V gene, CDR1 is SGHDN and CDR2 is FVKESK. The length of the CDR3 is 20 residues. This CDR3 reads CASSQGSGQGFGGFTDTQYF. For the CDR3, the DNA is TGTGCCAGCAGCCAAGGATCTGGACAGGGTTTTGGTGGATTCACAGATACGCAGTATTTT.

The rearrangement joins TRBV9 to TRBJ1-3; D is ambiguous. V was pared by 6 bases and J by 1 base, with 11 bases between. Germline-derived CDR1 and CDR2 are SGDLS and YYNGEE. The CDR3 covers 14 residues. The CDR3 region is CASNNRGSGNTIYF. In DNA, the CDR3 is TGTGCCAGCAACAACCGAGGTTCTGGAAACACCATATATTTT.

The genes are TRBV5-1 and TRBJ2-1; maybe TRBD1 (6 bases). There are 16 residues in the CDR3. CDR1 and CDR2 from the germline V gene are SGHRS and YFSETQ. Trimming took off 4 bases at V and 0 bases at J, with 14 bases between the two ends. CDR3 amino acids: CASSPTTGSSYNEQFF. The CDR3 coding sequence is TGCGCCAGCAGCCCAACAACAGGGTCCTCCTACAATGAGCAGTTCTTC.

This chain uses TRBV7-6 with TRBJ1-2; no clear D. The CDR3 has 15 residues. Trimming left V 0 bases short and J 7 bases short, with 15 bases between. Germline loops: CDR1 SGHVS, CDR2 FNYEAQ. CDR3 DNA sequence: TGTGCCAGCAGCTTAGCACCAGGCTTCCTGGGTGGCTACACCTTC. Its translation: CASSLAPGFLGGYTF.

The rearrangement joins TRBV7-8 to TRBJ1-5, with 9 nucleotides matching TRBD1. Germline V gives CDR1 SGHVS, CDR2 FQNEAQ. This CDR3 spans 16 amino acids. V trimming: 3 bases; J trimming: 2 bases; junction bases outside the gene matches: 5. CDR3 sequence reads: CASSLGTGFGNQPQHF. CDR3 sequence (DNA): TGTGCCAGCAGCTTGGGGACAGGGTTTGGCAATCAGCCCCAGCATTTT.

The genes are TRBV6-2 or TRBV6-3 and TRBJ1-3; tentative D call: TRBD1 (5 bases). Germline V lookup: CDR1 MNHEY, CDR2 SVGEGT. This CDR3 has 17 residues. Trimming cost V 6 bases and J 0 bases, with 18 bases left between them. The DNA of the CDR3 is TGTGCCAGCAGCCCGATGGGGCCGACCTTCTCTGGAAACACCATATATTTT. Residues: CASSPMGPTFSGNTIYF.

The DNA for the CDR3 is TGTGCCAGCTCACCCGCCCGGGCAGATACGCAGTATTTT. This codes for CASSPARADTQYF. The V and J genes are TRBV18 and TRBJ2-3; D call uncertain. From germline, CDR1 is KGHSH and CDR2 LQKENI. V shed 3 bases and J shed 4 bases, with 8 bases lying between them. The CDR3 runs to 13 residues.

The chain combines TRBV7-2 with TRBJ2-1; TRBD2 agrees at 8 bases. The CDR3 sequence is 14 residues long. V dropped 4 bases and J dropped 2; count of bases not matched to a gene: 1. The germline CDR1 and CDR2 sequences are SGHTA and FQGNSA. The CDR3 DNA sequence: TGTGCCAGCAGCTCGGGACTAGCCTACAATGAGCAGTTCTTC. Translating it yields CASSSGLAYNEQFF.

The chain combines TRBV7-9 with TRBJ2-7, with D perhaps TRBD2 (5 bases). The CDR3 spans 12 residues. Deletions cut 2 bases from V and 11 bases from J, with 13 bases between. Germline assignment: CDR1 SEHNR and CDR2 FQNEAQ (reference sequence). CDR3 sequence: CASSLPDKREYF. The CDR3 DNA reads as TGTGCCAGCAGCTTACCAGACAAGAGGGAGTACTTC.